This entry lists 16 T cell receptor beta chains sequenced from one sample in a study of OX40 agonist ivuxolimab in advanced cancers. Library preparation employed the immunoSEQ multiplex PCR assay. TCRdb took over this immuneACCESS table, retaining in-frame rearrangements with V and J assigned. Such tables are incomplete; in checked studies, under half of the missing clones stem from an unresolved V gene, and the remainder is unexplained. The sample data list 70,000 to 95,000 clones, and about 92% of these were observed just once. The leading ten clones occupy roughly 0.53% of the sample. Sequencing was performed on CD4+ or CD8+ T cells sorted from blood, taken in a trial of the OX40 agonist ivuxolimab. These receptors were taken from an adult with an advanced solid tumor such as melanoma, head and neck, liver or kidney cancer.

The chain employs TRBV10-3 and TRBJ1-2, with D unclear. The CDR3 loop spans 14 amino acids. In germline, CDR1 is ENHRY, CDR2 SYGVKD. V was pared by 4 bases and J by 2 bases, with 11 bases between. The DNA for the CDR3 is TGTGCCATCAGTGCGTTGGTTTCGAACTATGGCTACACCTTC. Protein product: CAISALVSNYGYTF.

The chain has TRBV27 and TRBJ2-2; D is perhaps TRBD2 (6 bases). The germline V gene has CDR1 MNHEY and CDR2 SMNVEV (reference sequence). This CDR3 is 15 amino acids long. V shed 6 bases and J shed 2 bases, with 13 bases lying between them. The CDR3 DNA reads as TGTGCCAGCAGCCGGGAGTTCGCCAACACCGGGGAGCTGTTTTTT. Encoded protein: CASSREFANTGELFF.

The genes are TRBV6-6 and TRBJ1-1; 7 nucleotides match TRBD1. Looked up from germline, CDR1 is MNHNY and CDR2 is SVGAGI (reference sequence). The CDR3 loop spans 14 amino acids. J gave up 1 base and V 5 bases, and 4 bases lay outside the gene matches. The CDR3 here is CASSPGTENTEAFF. The DNA for the CDR3 is TGTGCCAGCAGTCCCGGGACAGAGAACACTGAAGCTTTCTTT.

The genes are TRBV30 and TRBJ2-5; perhaps TRBD1 as D (7 bases). The CDR3 length is 14 residues. The germline gives CDR1 GTSNPN, CDR2 SVGIG (reference sequence). Trimming removed 4 bases from V and 2 bases from J, with 14 bases in between. In DNA form, the CDR3 reads TGTGCCTGGAACCATCAGGGGGGACAAGAGACCCAGTACTTC. This codes for CAWNHQGGQETQYF.

The rearrangement joins TRBV18 to TRBJ1-1, with D hard to call. The CDR3 covers 15 residues. Trimming pared 4 bases from V and 2 bases from J, leaving 14 bases between. From germline, CDR1 is KGHSH and CDR2 LQKENI. DNA of the CDR3: TGTGCCAGCTCACGAGGGATTGGCGTCAACACTGAAGCTTTCTTT. Protein product: CASSRGIGVNTEAFF.

The CDR3 reads CASSPEVWATDTQYF. For the CDR3, the DNA is TGTGCCAGCAGCCCGGAAGTTTGGGCCACAGATACGCAGTATTTT. The rearrangement joins TRBV7-3 to TRBJ2-3; D gene ambiguous. This CDR3 has 15 residues. V was trimmed by 5 bases and J by 2 bases, leaving 14 bases between them. Germline V gives CDR1 SGHTA, CDR2 FQGTGA.

The V gene is TRBV7-9, the J gene TRBJ2-1; TRBD1 agrees at 8 bases. The CDR3 is 15 residues long. Germline assignment: CDR1 SEHNR and CDR2 FQNEAQ (reference sequence). Trimming took 1 base from V and 1 from J; bases not matched to a gene: 0. The CDR3 here is CASSLGTGSYNEQFF. The CDR3 coding sequence is TGTGCCAGCAGCTTAGGGACAGGGTCCTACAATGAGCAGTTCTTC.

This clone was seen only a few times. The CDR3 sequence: CASSTPQGGANTEAFF. For the CDR3, the DNA is TGTGCCAGTAGTACCCCGCAGGGCGGAGCGAACACTGAAGCTTTCTTT. The V and J genes are TRBV19 and TRBJ1-1; a possible D gene is TRBD1 (5 bases). V lost 4 bases, J lost 1 base, and 16 bases lay in between. The CDR3 covers 16 residues. Germline CDR1 is LNHDA and CDR2 is SQIVND (reference sequence).

The chain couples TRBV5-6 to TRBJ1-1; tentative D call: TRBD1 (6 bases). The CDR3 extends over 16 amino acids. V was pared by 3 bases and J by 1 base, with 16 bases between. Germline CDR1 and CDR2: SGHDT and YYEEEE. CDR3 residues: CASSWGRGGSNTEAFF. DNA for the CDR3: TGTGCCAGCAGCTGGGGCCGGGGGGGCTCGAACACTGAAGCTTTCTTT.

The rearrangement uses TRBV5-6 and TRBJ1-3; D remains ambiguous. The CDR3 is 18 residues long. Germline values: CDR1 SGHDT, CDR2 YYEEEE. Trimming shortened V by 0 bases and J by 2 bases, and 18 bases separated the two germline ends. CDR3 sequence (DNA): TGTGCCAGCAGCTTGGCCGGTGGTAACGGTGGGGCTGGAAACACCATATATTTT. Its translation is CASSLAGGNGGAGNTIYF.

Details on this clone: One end of the junction is discordant with germline, which a read error may explain. The chain carries TRBV7-7 and TRBJ2-5, with 10 bases matching TRBD1. The CDR3 extends over 14 amino acids. Germline loops: CDR1 SSHAT, CDR2 FNYEAQ (reference sequence). Here the CDR3 reads CASSRDRGSETQYF. CDR3 bases: TGTGCTAGCAGCCGGGACAGGGGCTCAGAGACCCAGTACTTC.

The chain carries TRBV6-5 and TRBJ1-1; the D is unclear. Trimming took 10 bases from V and 5 from J, leaving 11 bases between them. Looked up from germline, CDR1 is MNHEY and CDR2 is SVGAGI. CDR3 length equals 11 residues. The CDR3 protein is CAILGRTEAFF. In nucleotides, the CDR3 is TGTGCCATTCTCGGGCGGACTGAAGCTTTCTTT.

The J gene is TRBJ2-3, the V gene TRBV11-2, with 9 bases fitting TRBD1. The CDR3 covers 15 residues. J gave up 1 base and V 5 bases, and 4 bases lay outside the gene matches. Germline CDR1 is SGHAT and CDR2 is FQNNGV. CDR3 in amino acids: CASSKQGAGTDTQYF. Written as DNA, the CDR3 is TGTGCCAGCAGCAAACAGGGGGCCGGCACAGATACGCAGTATTTT.

CDR3 sequence reads: CASSSNTEAFF. CDR3 nucleotides: TGCGCCAGCAGTAGCAACACTGAAGCTTTCTTT. The rearrangement links TRBV10-2 to TRBJ1-1; the D is unclear. Germline CDR1 reads WSHSY; CDR2 reads SAAADI. V shed 5 bases and J shed 2 bases, with 3 bases lying between them. CDR3 size: 11 residues.

This sequence joins TRBV5-4 and TRBJ1-6; no firm D call. This CDR3 spans 14 amino acids. Germline values: CDR1 SGHNT, CDR2 YYREEE (reference sequence). V was cut by 9 bases and J by 5 bases, with 15 bases left in between. CDR3 nucleotides: TGTGCCACTAGTGGCGGTAACGATAATTCACCCCTCCACTTT. Residues: CATSGGNDNSPLHF.

The chain couples TRBV5-5 to TRBJ2-1, with 7 bases lining up with TRBD2. The ends lost 4 bases at V and 4 bases at J; junction bases unmatched: 17. CDR3 length: 18 residues. Looked up from germline, CDR1 is SGHKS and CDR2 is YYEKEE (reference sequence). Here the CDR3 reads CASSAKSLPGGLYNEQFF. The CDR3, as DNA: TGTGCCAGCAGCGCTAAATCTCTACCGGGAGGATTATACAATGAGCAGTTCTTC.